The T cell receptor (beta chain) described here comes from a study of blood T cell repertoires in COVID-19. Study-level background: Material from acute and convalescent COVID-19 was sourced from the United States, Italy and Spain.

This CDR3 contains 18 residues. The ends were cut back, 4 bases at V and 3 bases at J, with 24 bases in the middle. Germline values: CDR1 MGHRA, CDR2 YSYEKL. This clone was seen once. TCRdb's table, derived via immunoSEQ multiplex PCR, lists solely in-frame clones and lacks some. The sample lists 60,000 to 70,000 clones, 65% to 90% occurring once. The source of this sequence is a woman between 55 and 75 years old with acute or convalescent COVID-19. The chain uses TRBV4-1 and TRBJ1-1; TRBD1 is a possible D gene (6 bases). Sequences were obtained from peripheral blood. The CDR3 bases are TGCGCCAGCAGCCGCGTTGGGGCACAGGGATTATCGGACACTGAAGCTTTCTTT. Protein: CASSRVGAQGLSDTEAFF.